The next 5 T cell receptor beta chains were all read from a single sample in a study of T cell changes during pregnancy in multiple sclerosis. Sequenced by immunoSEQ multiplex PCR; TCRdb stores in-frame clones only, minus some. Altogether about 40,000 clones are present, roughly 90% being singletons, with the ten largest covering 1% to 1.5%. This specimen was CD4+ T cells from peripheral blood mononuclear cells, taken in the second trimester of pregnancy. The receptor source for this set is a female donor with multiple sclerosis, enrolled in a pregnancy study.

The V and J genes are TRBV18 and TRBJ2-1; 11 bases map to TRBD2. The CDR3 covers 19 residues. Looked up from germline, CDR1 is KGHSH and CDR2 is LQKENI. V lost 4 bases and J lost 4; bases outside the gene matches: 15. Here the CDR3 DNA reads TGTGCCAGCTCACAACGGCTAGCGGGAGGACCTACATCTTACAATGAGCAGTTCTTC. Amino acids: CASSQRLAGGPTSYNEQFF.

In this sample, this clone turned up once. In nucleotides, the CDR3 is TGTGCTAGTGGTTTAGGCGGGGTGAGGGGCCAGTTCTTC. It codes for CASGLGGVRGQFF. The chain recombines TRBV12-5 with TRBJ2-1; maybe TRBD2 (6 bases). The germline V gene encodes CDR1 LGHNT and CDR2 FRNRAP. CDR3 length: 13 amino acids. V was shortened by 3 bases and J by 13 bases, with 16 bases between the two germline ends.

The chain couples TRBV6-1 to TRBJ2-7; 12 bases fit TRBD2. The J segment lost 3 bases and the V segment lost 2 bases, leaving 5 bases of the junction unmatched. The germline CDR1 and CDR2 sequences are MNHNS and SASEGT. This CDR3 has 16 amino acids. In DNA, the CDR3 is TGTGCCAGCAGTGAAACACTAGCGGGAGGATTCTACGAGCAGTACTTC. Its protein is CASSETLAGGFYEQYF.

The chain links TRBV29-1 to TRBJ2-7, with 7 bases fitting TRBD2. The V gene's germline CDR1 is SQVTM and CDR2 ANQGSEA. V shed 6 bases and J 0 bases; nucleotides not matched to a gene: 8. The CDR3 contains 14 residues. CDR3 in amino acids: CSVKTGTTSYEQYF. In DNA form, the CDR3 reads TGCAGCGTAAAAACCGGGACTACCTCCTACGAGCAGTACTTC.

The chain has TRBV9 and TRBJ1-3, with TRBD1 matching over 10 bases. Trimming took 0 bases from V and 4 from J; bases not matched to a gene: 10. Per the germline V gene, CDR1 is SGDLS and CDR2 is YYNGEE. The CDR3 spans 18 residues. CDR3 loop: CASSVGMGQGFFGNTIYF. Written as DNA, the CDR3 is TGTGCCAGCAGCGTAGGTATGGGACAGGGGTTCTTCGGAAACACCATATATTTT.